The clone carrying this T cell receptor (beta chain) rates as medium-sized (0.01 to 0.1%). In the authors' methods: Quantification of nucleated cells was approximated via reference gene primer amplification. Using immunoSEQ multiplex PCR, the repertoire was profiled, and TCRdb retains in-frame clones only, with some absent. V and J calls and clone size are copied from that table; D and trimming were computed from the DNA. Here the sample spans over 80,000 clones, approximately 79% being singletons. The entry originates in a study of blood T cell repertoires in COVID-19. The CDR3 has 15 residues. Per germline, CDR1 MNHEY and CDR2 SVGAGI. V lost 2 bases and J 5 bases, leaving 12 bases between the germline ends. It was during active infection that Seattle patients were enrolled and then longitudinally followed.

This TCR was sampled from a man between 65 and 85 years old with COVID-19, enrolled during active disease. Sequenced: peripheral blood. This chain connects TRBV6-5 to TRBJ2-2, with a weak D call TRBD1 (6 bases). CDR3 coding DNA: TGTGCCAGCAGTTACGTCACAGGGCGGACCGGGGAGCTGTTTTTT. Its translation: CASSYVTGRTGELFF.